This T cell receptor (beta chain) was sequenced during a study of PD-L1 blockade in urothelial cancer (dated by TCRdb to the late 2010s). For the study in its entirety: All patients started therapy in the mid-2010s and received atezolizumab 1,200 mg intravenously every 3 weeks. Twenty-five of 29 patients were males with bladder-origin urothelial cancer, and about 65% of the 29 reported a prior smoking history. An ECOG performance status of 0 or 1 was recorded for the patients, and 0 to 3 prior chemotherapy regimens had been received by the patients. Blood samples were analyzed at 3 weeks after treatment start (second dose) and at 6 weeks after treatment start. Blood samples gave a median of roughly 150,000 T cells and roughly 83,000 unique TCRs, with a median clonality of approximately 0.078. An exploratory multi-omic analysis was conducted of the somatic, immune and clinical correlates of response to PD-L1 blockade with atezolizumab in urothelial cancer. Pretreatment tumor samples and matched peripheral blood, collected serially before and after atezolizumab treatment, underwent TCR sequencing. Durable clinical benefit was defined as progression-free survival longer than 6 months, and TCR features were also tested against progression-free and overall survival. In the same patients, whole exome sequencing and RNA sequencing of pretreatment tumors were performed in addition to TCR sequencing. Durable clinical benefit was achieved by nine patients and was not achieved by 20 patients. Pretreatment blood TCR-seq was available for 30 or so patients, at least one posttreatment blood collection was obtained for about 24 patients, and tumor TCR-seq was available for about 24 patients.

Notes on this clone: Its antigen specificity is not known. Base qualities are not recorded, but no much larger clone differs from it by a single base.

The sample's time point label, decoded: pretreatment peripheral blood. A cohort of approximately 30 patients with locally advanced or metastatic urothelial carcinoma, treated at Memorial Sloan Kettering on a trial protocol, was included. Peripheral blood mononuclear cells were collected from each patient pretreatment and during treatment, giving between 1 and 8 total time points per patient. The Qiagen DNeasy Blood extraction kit was used to purify genomic DNA from total PBMCs and from tumor samples. Collected pretreatment and during treatment, PBMCs were isolated and stored as previously described. As encoded in the germline V gene, CDR1 is MDHEN while CDR2 is SYDVKM. V loses 6 bases, J loses 5 bases, and the germline ends lie 13 bases apart. Including cysteine and phenylalanine, the CDR3 has 13 amino acids. Here the CDR3 DNA is all that survives: 39 bases in frame from base 1. To estimate absolute template abundance from read counts, synthetic TCR analog templates were spiked into each PCR. Using the immunoSEQ assay, TCRbeta CDR3 regions were amplified from genomic DNA with bias-controlled V and J gene primers. Sequencing of rearranged TCRbeta segments was done at approximately 20X coverage. In the paper's pipeline: Sequencing errors were corrected by clustering and CDR3s were annotated against IMGT to assign V, D and J genes. Only productive TCRbeta rearrangements were used in downstream analyses, excluding out-of-frame or stop-codon sequences. Clonality was computed as one minus Shannon entropy normalized by the log of the number of unique productive sequences. Fisher's exact test with Benjamini-Hochberg correction, at a threshold of adjusted p below 0.01, was used to find clones that differed between time points or between blood and tumor. TCRdb holds this immuneACCESS table with in-frame rearrangements only. Some clones are missing; in checked studies, unresolved V genes explain under half, and the rest has no known cause. The V and J calls and clone size are taken from that table; D and trimming were inferred from the DNA. For this sample the table gives 100,000 to 150,000 clones, of which about 81% were detected only once. Clones ranked in the top ten supply 2.5% to 4% of the sample.

Broad study findings and their caveats: Because the sample size was small (n ≈ 27) and many exploratory analyses were performed, the results are intended to be hypothesis-generating. Improved progression-free and overall survival was associated with having pretreatment peripheral blood TCR clonality below the median. Among patients with durable benefit, tumor-associated TCR clones showed greater expansion in peripheral blood 3 weeks after treatment started (n ≈ 20, p = 0.022).

The V gene is TRBV28 and the J gene is TRBJ1-2, with the D gene not confidently named. The starting material was PBMCs, obtained around atezolizumab (anti-PD-L1) treatment. This clonotype was obtained from a man aged 45 to 65 with urothelial cancer. The CDR3 protein sequence reads: CASRDSQRYGYTF. Here is the DNA: TGTGCCAGCAGGGACTCCCAGAGGTATGGCTACACCTTC.